These T cell receptor beta chains were read from a single sample in a study of Graves' ophthalmopathy and Graves' hyperthyroidism. TCRdb reanalysed the multiplex PCR reads using MiXCR and keeps one entry per CDR3 protein. Of hundreds of thousands of distinct CDR3 sequences in the sample, more than 40% were seen once. Sequenced material: peripheral blood. These receptors came from an adult man with Graves' ophthalmopathy. Both conserved end residues are part of each CDR3.

TRBJ1-3 | TRBV10-3 | 13 | CAISGPVLCTIYF
TRBJ2-5 | TRBV29-1 | 12 | CSVEGTVETQYF
TRBJ1-1 | TRBV5-1 | 15 | CASSPPGQGYTEAFF
TRBJ1-2 | TRBV12-3/TRBV12-4 | 13 | CATGQGHRKGYTF
TRBJ2-3 | TRBV19 | 15 | CASKGLAESEDTQYF
TRBJ1-5 | TRBV12-3/TRBV12-4 | 14 | CASRIGRRNQPQHF
TRBJ2-5 | TRBV6-5 | 13 | CASSTTVWETQYF
TRBJ2-2 | TRBV20-1 | 16 | CSARPGTSGVTGELFF
TRBJ1-6 | TRBV10-2 | 16 | CASRETVYSYNSPLHF
TRBJ1-3 | TRBV15 | 15 | CATSRDRGSGNTIYF
TRBJ1-1 | TRBV7-9 | 13 | CASSQNGATEAFF
TRBJ2-3 | TRBV25-1 | 13 | CASRFQGADTQYF
TRBJ2-7 | TRBV4-3 | 14 | CASSPSGGVYEQYF
TRBJ2-3 | TRBV29-1 | 13 | CSVDLEITDTQYF
TRBJ1-6 | TRBV2 | 15 | CASRPGQGVGSPLHF
TRBJ1-2 | TRBV2 | 17 | CASSEAGTGSRTCGYTF
TRBJ1-2 | TRBV30 | 11 | CAVEVNYGYTF
TRBJ2-7 | TRBV6-2/TRBV6-3 | 12 | CASGYGPYEQYF
TRBJ1-4 | TRBV2 | 15 | CASDDLVATNEKLFF
TRBJ2-5 | TRBV10-2 | 18 | CARNLNGQGEGPQETQYF
TRBJ2-7 | TRBV7-8 | 16 | CASSLGREQGYYEQYF
TRBJ1-1 | TRBV24-1 | 14 | CATSLTGLDTEAFF
TRBJ2-7 | TRBV7-3 | 12 | CACEQGFREQYF
TRBJ2-2 | TRBV9 | 13 | CASSVGGARELFF
TRBJ2-2 | TRBV15 | 16 | CATSKGLAVNTGELFF
TRBJ1-5 | TRBV4-1 | 15 | CASQYREGTNQPQHF
TRBJ1-5 | TRBV12-3/TRBV12-4 | 15 | CASSLVLLRNQPQHF
TRBJ1-2 | TRBV2 | 16 | CASRATGATHNYGYTF
TRBJ2-7 | TRBV15 | 13 | CATSRDWGSEQYF
TRBJ2-7 | TRBV10-3 | 11 | CASSFSETKYF
TRBJ1-4 | TRBV10-3 | 13 | CASRREGGEKLFF
TRBJ1-2 | TRBV7-9 | 16 | CASRRAGTERNYGYTF
TRBJ1-1 | TRBV7-3 | 13 | CASSQAQGNEAFF
TRBJ2-6 | TRBV12-3/TRBV12-4 | 14 | CASSPRAGENVLTF
TRBJ2-7 | TRBV19 | 15 | CASSQLAGVPYEQYF
TRBJ1-5 | TRBV10-3 | 14 | CAISDGTEGQPQHF
TRBJ1-4 | TRBV10-3 | 15 | CAIRNRDGDYEKLFF
TRBJ1-6 | TRBV7-8 | 14 | CASRRDLFFSPLHF
TRBJ1-1 | TRBV2 | 14 | CASKRGRMNTEAFF
TRBJ2-3 | TRBV24-1 | 15 | CATRGASGSTDTQYF
TRBJ1-4 | TRBV2 | 12 | CASGRGEEKLFF
TRBJ2-7 | TRBV2 | 14 | CASSAMGVGYEQYF
TRBJ1-5 | TRBV12-3/TRBV12-4 | 14 | CASRTGQAGQPQHF
TRBJ2-7 | TRBV2 | 15 | CASSDFSGAPYEQYF